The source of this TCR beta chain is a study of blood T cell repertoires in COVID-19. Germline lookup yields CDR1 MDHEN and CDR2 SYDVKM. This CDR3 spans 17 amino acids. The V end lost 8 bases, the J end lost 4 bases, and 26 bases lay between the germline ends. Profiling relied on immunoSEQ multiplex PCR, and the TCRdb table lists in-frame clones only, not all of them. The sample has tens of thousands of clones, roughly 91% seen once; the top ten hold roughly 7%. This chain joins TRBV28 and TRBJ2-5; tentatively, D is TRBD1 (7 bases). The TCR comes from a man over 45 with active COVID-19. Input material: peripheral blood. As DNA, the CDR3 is TGTGCCAGCCAACCTACCACCGGGGCAGGGGGGCGAGAGACCCAGTACTTC. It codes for CASQPTTGAGGRETQYF.